This T cell receptor beta chain appears in the sequencing data of a study of blood T cell repertoires in COVID-19. Study information: Acute and convalescent COVID-19 samples came from the United States, Italy and Spain. Sources were T cells, B-cell-depleted T cells, or PBMCs; the material itself was cDNA or gDNA.

Seattle's cohort entered during active infection and was followed longitudinally. From germline, CDR1 is GTSNPN and CDR2 SVGIG (reference sequence). The CDR3 totals 12 residues. The V end was cut by 4 bases, the J end by 6 bases, with 12 bases between. Per the original methods: Amplified reference gene primers provided the basis for estimating nucleated cell counts. Assay: immunoSEQ multiplex PCR; the TCRdb copy retains only in-frame clones and omits some. Clone size and V and J calls were adopted from that table, with D and trimming inferred from the DNA. The profile covers approximately 500,000 clones, with roughly nine tenths appearing a single time and roughly 7.3% taken by the ten largest.

The sequence derives from a woman in her forties or fifties with COVID-19, enrolled during active disease. This chain uses TRBV30 with TRBJ1-2; D not resolved. The sequenced material came from peripheral blood. The CDR3 is CAWTPWGDGYTF. CDR3 DNA: TGTGCCTGGACCCCTTGGGGAGATGGCTACACCTTC. Full variable domain (rest looked up from reference TRBV30 and TRBJ1-2): SQTIHQWPATLVQPVGSPLSLECTVEGTSNPNLYWYRQAAGRGLQLLFYSVGIGQISSEVPQNLSASRPQDRQFILSSKKLLLSDSGFYLCAWTPWGDGYTFGSGTRLTVV.